The 10 T cell receptor beta chains below were found in one sample sequenced in a study of human T cells and chemical hapten exposure (TCRdb year 2021). Preparation of the library involved RACE. The reads were generated on a NextSeq 500. Through fastp at Q25 and MiXCR, TCRdb rebuilt clones from the public reads, retaining in-frame beta chains. Identical CDR3 proteins give one entry, which carries the most common genes and DNA. Across this sample there are around 76,000 distinct CDR3 sequences, with roughly 10% seen only once. The ten most abundant clones make up about 3.5% of the sample. The sample's time point label is to be understood as: patch test 1, 2 weeks after DPC sensitization. The treatment or condition label corresponds to: therapeutic diphenylcyclopropenone sensitization with weekly scalp DPC. Sequenced material: whole blood, taken in connection with sensitization to the hapten diphenylcyclopropenone (DPC). The source is a woman aged 60-75 years with alopecia areata. Some clones in this sample may be carry-over from other donors' samples.

The table lists this clonotype with many counts. V gene TRBV20-1 combines with J gene TRBJ2-1, with D possibly called TRBD1 or TRBD2 (6 bases each). Germline values: CDR1 DFQATT, CDR2 SNEGSKA (reference sequence). Trimming removed 5 bases at V and 2 bases at J, with 13 bases between. This CDR3 has 14 residues. The CDR3 nucleotides are TGCAGTGCTCTTCTGGGGGGCCCCTACAATGAGCAGTTCTTC. Its protein product is CSALLGGPYNEQFF.

The chain joins TRBV19 to TRBJ2-2; D is perhaps TRBD2 (5 bases). Between the trimmed V and J ends, which lost 4 bases and 7 bases, there was a span of 13 bases. Germline V gene lookup returns CDR1 LNHDA and CDR2 SQIVND (reference sequence). The length of the CDR3 is 14 residues. The CDR3 region is CASSTRRTHGELFF. In DNA, the CDR3 is TGTGCCAGTAGTACACGGCGGACTCACGGGGAGCTGTTTTTT.

This clonotype was counted ten times or more. V is TRBV3-1 and J is TRBJ2-1; possible D gene TRBD1, 5 bases. This CDR3 has 16 residues. The germline CDR1 and CDR2 sequences are LGHDT and YNNKEL (reference sequence). Trimming shortened V by 4 bases and J by 0 bases, and 13 bases separated the two germline ends. The DNA of the CDR3 is TGTGCCAGCAGCCTACAGACAGCTCGCTCCTACAATGAGCAGTTCTTC. Its translation: CASSLQTARSYNEQFF.

In regard to this clonotype: With a much larger clone just one base away, this may be a read error. CDR3 in amino acids: CASSHWDRSTSGCTF. For the CDR3, the DNA is TGCGCCAGCAGCCACTGGGACAGGTCAACTTCGGGCTGCACCTTC. This chain links TRBV5-1 with TRBJ1-2, with 8 bases that match TRBD1. Germline lookup yields CDR1 SGHRS and CDR2 YFSETQ. The length of the CDR3 is 15 residues. Full variable domain (outside the CDR3, taken from reference TRBV5-1 and TRBJ1-2): KAGVTQTPRYLIKTRGQQVTLSCSPISGHRSVSWYQQTPGQGLQFLFEYFSETQRNKGNFPGRFSGRQFSNSRSEMNVSTLELGDSALYLCASSHWDRSTSGCTFGSGTRLTVV.

The rearrangement links TRBV9 to TRBJ1-1; D is ambiguous. Germline V gives CDR1 SGDLS, CDR2 YYNGEE. Trimming removed 1 base at V and 4 bases at J, with 11 bases between. This CDR3 has 14 residues. The CDR3 DNA reads as TGTGCCAGCAGCGTAACGGGGAGGAGCACTGAAGCTTTCTTT. Amino acids: CASSVTGRSTEAFF.

In its sample, this clonotype was seen many times. This chain links TRBV11-2 with TRBJ2-5, with D tentatively TRBD1 or TRBD2 (5 bases each). The CDR3 runs to 13 residues. Trimming shortened V by 5 bases and J by 2 bases, and 9 bases separated the two germline ends. Germline V gene lookup returns CDR1 SGHAT and CDR2 FQNNGV. CDR3 protein: CASSLGPQETQYF. The CDR3 DNA sequence: TGTGCCAGCAGCCTGGGACCTCAAGAGACCCAGTACTTC.

This clonotype has more than one count but fewer than ten. This sequence joins TRBV9 and TRBJ2-3; TRBD2 matches 10 bases. The CDR3 runs 14 residues. J gave up 1 base and V 7 bases, and 3 bases lay outside the gene matches. Germline V CDR1 and CDR2: SGDLS, YYNGEE. CDR3 nucleotide sequence: TGTGCCAGCGGGCTAGCGGGGGGCACAGATACGCAGTATTTT. Translation: CASGLAGGTDTQYF. The whole variable domain, remainder taken from reference TRBV9 and TRBJ2-3, is DSGVTQTPKHLITATGQRVTLRCSPRSGDLSVYWYQQSLDQGLQFLIQYYNGEERAKGNILERFSAQQFPDLHSELNLSSLELGDSALYFCASGLAGGTDTQYFGPGTRLTVL.

This chain links TRBV20-1 with TRBJ2-5; TRBD2 matches 9 bases. CDR3 size: 14 residues. V gave up 4 bases and J gave up 4 bases; unmatched junction bases: 7. Germline V gives CDR1 DFQATT, CDR2 SNEGSKA (reference sequence). Written as DNA, the CDR3 is TGCAGTGCTACTCCGGGACTAGCTGGAGAGACCCAGTACTTC. Its translation: CSATPGLAGETQYF.

The table lists this clonotype with many counts. The chain recombines TRBV6-4 with TRBJ2-3; TRBD2 matches at 11 bases. Germline assignment: CDR1 MRHNA and CDR2 SNTAGT. The CDR3 is 15 residues long. The V segment lost 5 bases and the J segment 3 bases; nucleotides outside the gene matches: 4. The CDR3 coding sequence is TGTGCCAGCAGTTCTAGCGGGGGGATTACAGATACGCAGTATTTT. Its translation is CASSSSGGITDTQYF.

This clonotype showed up many times. This chain connects TRBV30 to TRBJ2-2; the D gene is possibly TRBD1 (6 bases). The CDR3 has 14 residues. Per the germline V gene, CDR1 is GTSNPN and CDR2 is SVGIG (reference sequence). The V gene lost 4 bases and the J gene lost 5 bases, with 14 bases spanning the gap. The CDR3 is CAWKITGSTGELFF. The CDR3, as DNA: TGTGCCTGGAAGATCACAGGGTCGACCGGGGAGCTGTTTTTT.